Listed below are T cell receptor beta chains from one sample, sequenced in a study of OX40 agonist ivuxolimab in advanced cancers. Assay used: immunoSEQ multiplex PCR; TCRdb lists only in-frame clones, some missing. The table includes 92,000 or so clones, 70% to 85% detected once. The sample consisted of CD4+ or CD8+ T cells sorted from blood, taken in a trial of the OX40 agonist ivuxolimab. The source is an adult with an advanced solid tumor such as melanoma, head and neck, liver or kidney cancer. CDR3s include the opening cysteine and the closing phenylalanine or tryptophan. The D gene is left open where the match is weak. Clone size appears in some rows only: once, few, many, or a class for an expanded clone.

v_gene: TRBV7-2
d_gene: NA
abundance: NA
j_gene: TRBJ2-7
CDR3aa: CASSLLASETYEQYF
CDR3nt: TGTGCCAGCAGCTTGCTTGCCAGCGAGACCTACGAGCAGTACTTC

v_gene: TRBV19
d_gene: NA
abundance: NA
j_gene: TRBJ1-3
CDR3aa: CASSIPQGAGNTIYF
CDR3nt: TGTGCCAGTAGTATACCTCAGGGTGCTGGAAACACCATATATTTT

v_gene: TRBV14
d_gene: NA
abundance: few
j_gene: TRBJ2-7
CDR3aa: CASSQDRRLGTSYEQYF
CDR3nt: TGTGCCAGCAGCCAAGATCGCCGATTGGGGACCTCCTACGAGCAGTACTTC

v_gene: TRBV5-1
d_gene: TRBD1
abundance: NA
j_gene: TRBJ2-1
CDR3aa: CASSFQTGDYNEQFF
CDR3nt: TGCGCCAGCAGCTTTCAAACAGGGGATTACAATGAGCAGTTCTTC

v_gene: TRBV9
d_gene: TRBD1
abundance: NA
j_gene: TRBJ2-1
CDR3aa: CASSVGGQGNIYEQFF
CDR3nt: TGTGCCAGCAGCGTAGGAGGACAGGGGAATATCTATGAGCAGTTCTTC

v_gene: TRBV5-1
d_gene: NA
abundance: NA
j_gene: TRBJ2-5
CDR3aa: CASSLRSGEETQYF
CDR3nt: TGCGCCAGCAGCTTGCGATCAGGGGAAGAGACCCAGTACTTC

v_gene: TRBV14
d_gene: NA
abundance: NA
j_gene: TRBJ2-3
CDR3aa: CASSPRLGTDTQYF
CDR3nt: TGTGCCAGCAGCCCCCGACTAGGGACAGATACGCAGTATTTT

v_gene: TRBV19
d_gene: NA
abundance: once
j_gene: TRBJ2-7
CDR3aa: CASSISGNYEQYF
CDR3nt: TGTGCCAGTAGTATAAGCGGTAACTACGAGCAGTACTTC

v_gene: TRBV6-5
d_gene: NA
abundance: few
j_gene: TRBJ2-2
CDR3aa: CASSYTPRWSGELFF
CDR3nt: TGTGCCAGCAGTTACACTCCCCGGTGGTCCGGGGAGCTGTTTTTT

v_gene: TRBV30
d_gene: NA
abundance: NA
j_gene: TRBJ1-6
CDR3aa: CAWSAINSPLHF
CDR3nt: TGTGCCTGGAGTGCCATAAATTCACCCCTCCACTTT

v_gene: TRBV29-1
d_gene: NA
abundance: NA
j_gene: TRBJ2-1
CDR3aa: CSVGMTDYNEQFF
CDR3nt: TGCAGCGTTGGGATGACTGATTACAATGAGCAGTTCTTC

v_gene: TRBV5-1
d_gene: TRBD1
abundance: NA
j_gene: TRBJ1-2
CDR3aa: CASSGQGIDGYTF
CDR3nt: TGCGCCAGCAGCGGACAGGGGATCGACGGCTACACCTTC

v_gene: TRBV5-8
d_gene: TRBD2
abundance: NA
j_gene: TRBJ2-1
CDR3aa: CASSEGLAGSEQFF
CDR3nt: TGTGCCAGCAGCGAGGGACTAGCGGGAAGTGAGCAGTTCTTC

v_gene: TRBV6-5
d_gene: NA
abundance: once
j_gene: TRBJ1-5
CDR3aa: CASRGGGPGNQPQHF
CDR3nt: TGTGCCAGCAGAGGTGGTGGCCCTGGCAATCAGCCCCAGCATTTT

v_gene: TRBV7-2
d_gene: TRBD1
abundance: once
j_gene: TRBJ1-4
CDR3aa: CASTLRGPNEKLFF
CDR3nt: TGTGCCAGCACCCTGAGGGGGCCCAATGAAAAACTGTTTTTT

v_gene: TRBV6-6
d_gene: TRBD2
abundance: NA
j_gene: TRBJ2-7
CDR3aa: CASSRWTSGKRYEQYF
CDR3nt: TGTGCCAGCAGTCGATGGACTAGCGGGAAACGGTACGAGCAGTACTTC

v_gene: TRBV30
d_gene: NA
abundance: NA
j_gene: TRBJ1-3
CDR3aa: CAWSGPRHSGNTIYF
CDR3nt: TGTGCCTGGAGTGGGCCCAGACACTCTGGAAACACCATATATTTT

v_gene: TRBV7-2
d_gene: TRBD2
abundance: NA
j_gene: TRBJ2-7
CDR3aa: CASSLALAGYEQYF
CDR3nt: TGTGCCAGCAGCTTAGCACTAGCGGGTTACGAGCAGTACTTC

v_gene: TRBV7-6
d_gene: TRBD2
abundance: NA
j_gene: TRBJ2-1
CDR3aa: CASSPLAGAVYNEQFF
CDR3nt: TGTGCCAGCAGCCCACTAGCGGGGGCCGTCTACAATGAGCAGTTCTTC

v_gene: TRBV15
d_gene: NA
abundance: NA
j_gene: TRBJ1-4
CDR3aa: CATSREGAGDEKLFF
CDR3nt: TGTGCCACCAGCAGAGAGGGGGCAGGAGATGAAAAACTGTTTTTT

v_gene: TRBV30
d_gene: TRBD2
abundance: NA
j_gene: TRBJ2-2
CDR3aa: CAWSVMRGGTGELFF
CDR3nt: TGTGCCTGGAGTGTAATGCGGGGGGGCACCGGGGAGCTGTTTTTT

v_gene: TRBV5-1
d_gene: NA
abundance: NA
j_gene: TRBJ1-1
CDR3aa: CASSLASGNTEAFF
CDR3nt: TGCGCCAGCAGCTTGGCCTCCGGGAACACTGAAGCTTTCTTT

v_gene: TRBV5-1
d_gene: NA
abundance: NA
j_gene: TRBJ1-2
CDR3aa: CASSLTWGHGYTF
CDR3nt: TGCGCCAGCAGCTTGACATGGGGCCATGGCTACACCTTC